These 21 T cell receptor beta chains share one sample of origin, sequenced in a study of radiation and T cells in renal cell carcinoma. Generated by immunoSEQ multiplex PCR, the TCRdb table keeps only in-frame clones and is missing some. The table lists 130,000 to 150,000 clones, about 88% of them singletons, with 15% to 20% in the top ten. Time point reported: blood 4 weeks post-SBRT, at nephrectomy. The treatment here: 15 Gy SBRT to primary tumor, nephrectomy 4 weeks later. The sample was blood, taken from a patient whose treatment included radiotherapy and nephrectomy. The source is a woman aged 45 to 65 with renal cell carcinoma.

The chain recombines TRBV6-1 with TRBJ1-5, with D possibly matching TRBD1 (5 bases). This CDR3 contains 14 residues. Trimming removed 6 bases from V and 1 base from J, with 10 bases in between. Germline CDR1 is MNHNS and CDR2 is SASEGT. The CDR3 DNA reads as TGTGCCAGCAGCCGGGGGGTGAGCAATCAGCCCCAGCATTTT. It codes for CASSRGVSNQPQHF.

V gene TRBV6-5 combines with J gene TRBJ2-7; the match to TRBD1 covers 11 bases. Germline V gene data show CDR1 as MNHEY and CDR2 as SVGAGI. Trimming removed 8 bases from V and 7 bases from J; junction bases left unmatched: 7. The CDR3 is made up of 13 amino acids. CDR3 in DNA: TGTGCCAGCTGGACAGGGGGCCACAGGGAGCAGTACTTC. The encoded protein is CASWTGGHREQYF.

The table lists this clone with a count of one. CDR3 in DNA: TGTGCCAGCAGGCTAAACGGGTACGAGCAGTACTTC. It translates to CASRLNGYEQYF. The gene calls are TRBV28 and TRBJ2-7, with D uncertain. Per the germline V gene, CDR1 is MDHEN and CDR2 is SYDVKM. This CDR3 has 12 residues. Trimming took 6 bases from V and 4 from J, leaving 10 bases between them.

The V call is TRBV7-2, the J call TRBJ1-4, with D unresolved. Germline values: CDR1 SGHTA, CDR2 FQGNSA. The CDR3 is 17 amino acids. V was trimmed by 4 bases and J by 3 bases, leaving 18 bases between them. CDR3 residues: CASSYGLLRASNEKLFF. The CDR3 DNA reads TGTGCCAGCAGCTATGGCCTACTGAGGGCCTCTAATGAAAAACTGTTTTTT.

V and J are TRBV6-5 and TRBJ2-1, with 11 bases matching TRBD2. The length of the CDR3 is 16 residues. Germline trimming cut 0 bases from V and 4 bases from J; bases unmatched to any gene: 2. Germline assignment: CDR1 MNHEY and CDR2 SVGAGI. CDR3 amino acids: CASSYSTSGIYNEQFF. As DNA, the CDR3 is TGTGCCAGCAGTTACTCGACTAGCGGGATATACAATGAGCAGTTCTTC.

The chain carries TRBV28 and TRBJ1-5; no clear D gene. Trimming took 5 bases from V and 7 from J, leaving 9 bases between them. The length of the CDR3 is 12 residues. CDR1 is MDHEN and CDR2 is SYDVKM in the germline V gene. DNA for the CDR3: TGTGCCAGCAGTCCCCCATGGCAGCCCCAGCATTTT. The encoded protein is CASSPPWQPQHF.

Only one count was recorded for this clone. CDR3 DNA sequence: TGTGCCAGCAGCTTATCCCGGGTCCTTGTCTACGAGCAGTACTTC. Amino acid sequence: CASSLSRVLVYEQYF. V usage is TRBV7-2 and J usage is TRBJ2-7; D remains unclear. This CDR3 has 15 amino acids. Trimming took off 2 bases at V and 3 bases at J, with 14 bases between the two ends. CDR1 SGHTA and CDR2 FQGNSA come from the germline V gene.

This clone was seen only a few times. The V and J genes are TRBV7-2 and TRBJ2-5; D is possibly TRBD2 (5 bases). Trimming removed 6 bases at V and 4 bases at J, with 15 bases between. The CDR3 length is 14 residues. Germline V gene data show CDR1 as SGHTA and CDR2 as FQGNSA. CDR3 protein: CASSPPTEGETQYF. DNA of the CDR3: TGTGCCAGCAGTCCACCCACCGAGGGAGAGACCCAGTACTTC.

This chain joins TRBV20-1 and TRBJ2-1; unclear D gene. The germline V gene has CDR1 DFQATT and CDR2 SNEGSKA (reference sequence). The CDR3 sequence is 11 residues long. Trimming took off 3 bases at V and 10 bases at J, with 10 bases between the two ends. This chain's CDR3 is CSASGESEQFF. CDR3 coding DNA: TGCAGTGCTAGTGGGGAATCGGAGCAGTTCTTC.

The gene calls are TRBV5-6 and TRBJ2-1; no definite D call. Trimming cost V 3 bases and J 10 bases, with 11 bases left between them. The germline CDR1 and CDR2 sequences are SGHDT and YYEEEE. The CDR3 runs 12 residues. The CDR3: CASSSPPWEQFF. CDR3 bases: TGTGCCAGCAGCTCCCCCCCCTGGGAGCAGTTCTTC.

This clone was observed a single time. CDR3 bases: TGCGCCAGCAGTGAGTCGCTAGACAGCCAAGAGACCCAGTACTTC. Translation: CASSESLDSQETQYF. The V call is TRBV10-1, the J call TRBJ2-5; D may be TRBD1 (5 bases). The V gene's germline CDR1 is WNHNN and CDR2 SYGVQD (reference sequence). Trimming stripped 0 bases from V and 1 base from J, with 9 bases between. The length of the CDR3 is 15 residues.

J is TRBJ1-4 and V is TRBV4-3, with a possible D match to TRBD1 (5 bases). V was cut by 8 bases and J by 6 bases, with 10 bases left in between. CDR3 size: 12 residues. Germline-derived CDR1 and CDR2 are LGHNA and YSLEER. The CDR3 sequence is CASGAADEKLFF. CDR3 sequence (DNA): TGCGCCAGCGGGGCAGCCGATGAAAAACTGTTTTTT.

This clone occurred many times. At one end the junction does not follow the germline gene, possibly because of a read error. The chain recombines TRBV5-1 with TRBJ1-2; TRBD1 matches at 10 bases. CDR1 is SGHRS and CDR2 is YFSETQ in the germline V gene. The CDR3 sequence is 14 residues long. The CDR3 DNA sequence: TGCGCCAGCGGACGTGATGTGACAGGGGGCCTCCCAAGTTTC. Amino acids: CASGRDVTGGLPSF.

This sequence joins TRBV11-2 and TRBJ1-1; TRBD1 might be the D (6 bases). Trimming stripped 1 base from V and 1 base from J, with 19 bases between. The CDR3 totals 18 residues. Per the germline V gene, CDR1 is SGHAT and CDR2 is FQNNGV. The CDR3 nucleotides read TGTGCCAGCAGCTTAGTTTTAATCGGGGGGGCCGAGAACACTGAAGCTTTCTTT. Its translation: CASSLVLIGGAENTEAFF.

The chain combines TRBV6-1 with TRBJ2-3; D gene uncertain. Trimming removed 7 bases at V and 3 bases at J, with 8 bases between. The CDR3 sequence is 12 residues long. CDR1 and CDR2 (germline): MNHNS, SASEGT. The CDR3 DNA follows: TGTGCCAGCAAGAAAAGTACAGATACGCAGTATTTT. As protein: CASKKSTDTQYF.

This chain links TRBV5-1 with TRBJ1-5; 11 nucleotides line up with TRBD1. The V gene's germline CDR1 is SGHRS and CDR2 YFSETQ. The CDR3 has 15 residues. V shed 4 bases and J 7 bases; nucleotides not matched to a gene: 7. The CDR3 coding sequence is TGCGCCAGCAGCCTGGGCGGACAGGGGGCCCAGCCCCAGCATTTT. Translation gives CASSLGGQGAQPQHF.

The CDR3 DNA sequence: TGTGCCACCGAGTCAGGGCCAAGTGATGAAAAACTGTTTTTT. It codes for CATESGPSDEKLFF. The chain carries TRBV15 and TRBJ1-4; a possible D gene is TRBD1 (5 bases). The germline CDR1 and CDR2 sequences are LNHNV and YYDKDF (reference sequence). This CDR3 comprises 14 residues. V shed 8 bases and J shed 6 bases, with 16 bases lying between them. The entire variable domain, with the rest obtained from reference TRBV15 and TRBJ1-4, is as follows: DAMVIQNPRYQVTQFGKPVTLSCSQTLNHNVMYWYQQKSSQAPKLLFHYYDKDFNNEADTPDNFQSRRPNTSFCFLDIRSPGLGDTAMYLCATESGPSDEKLFFGSGTQLSVL.

There are a few counts of this clone. This rearrangement joins TRBV10-3 to TRBJ1-2; D is uncertain. Germline CDR1 is ENHRY and CDR2 is SYGVKD. Trimming removed 2 bases at V and 3 bases at J, with 10 bases between. The CDR3 is 14 residues long. In DNA form, the CDR3 reads TGTGCCATCAGTGAGCGGCAGGCAGACTATGGCTACACCTTC. It yields the protein CAISERQADYGYTF.

This sequence joins TRBV5-1 and TRBJ2-7; D perhaps matches TRBD1 (6 bases). The V and J ends lost 4 bases and 0 bases respectively, with 11 bases between them. The CDR3 runs 14 residues. The germline CDR1 and CDR2 sequences are SGHRS and YFSETQ. The chain's CDR3 is CASSLTGVSYEQYF. The CDR3 DNA reads as TGCGCCAGCAGCCTGACAGGAGTCTCCTACGAGCAGTACTTC.

The J gene is TRBJ2-5, the V gene TRBV7-8, with D unresolved. There are 14 residues in the CDR3. Trimming removed 6 bases at V and 2 bases at J, with 13 bases between. CDR1 is SGHVS and CDR2 is FQNEAQ in the germline V gene. Written as DNA, the CDR3 is TGTGCCAGCAGTCGAGCTAGGGATCAAGAGACCCAGTACTTC. Translation: CASSRARDQETQYF.

This chain uses TRBV4-3 with TRBJ2-2; possibly TRBD1 or TRBD2 for D (5 bases each). Germline lookup yields CDR1 LGHNA and CDR2 YSLEER. V gave up 0 bases and J gave up 1 base, with 9 bases separating them. This CDR3 contains 16 residues. CDR3 sequence reads: CASSQEVGGNTGELFF. The CDR3 DNA sequence: TGCGCCAGCAGCCAAGAAGTTGGGGGGAACACCGGGGAGCTGTTTTTT.